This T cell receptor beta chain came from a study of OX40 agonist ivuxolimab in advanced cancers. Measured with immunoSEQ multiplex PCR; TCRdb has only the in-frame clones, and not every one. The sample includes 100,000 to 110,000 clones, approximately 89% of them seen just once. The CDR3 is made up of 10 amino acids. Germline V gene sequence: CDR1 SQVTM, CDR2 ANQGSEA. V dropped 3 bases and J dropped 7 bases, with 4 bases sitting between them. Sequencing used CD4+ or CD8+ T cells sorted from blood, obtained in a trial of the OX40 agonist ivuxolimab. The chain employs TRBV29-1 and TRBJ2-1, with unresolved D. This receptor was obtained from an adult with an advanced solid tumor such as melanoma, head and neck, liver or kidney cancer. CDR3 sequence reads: CSVERNEQFF. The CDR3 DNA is TGCAGCGTTGAGAGGAATGAGCAGTTCTTC.